The 3 T cell receptor beta chains listed next were all sequenced from one sample in a study of blood T cells in healthy people across ages. Primed by a sample-barcoded 5' primer and a J-beta primer mix, a second PCR proceeded for about 6 to 11 cycles. A single record per CDR3 protein comes from TCRdb applying MiXCR to the 5' RACE reads. The sample has about 800,000 distinct CDR3 sequences, 25% seen once. The same specimen was also included in a second study, on T cells of mothers and their children.

The sequencing input was blood. These receptors all stem from a boy between 10 and 17 years old in good health.

This clonotype came up a few times. The V gene is TRBV10-3, the J gene TRBJ1-5, with D uncertain. The germline V gene encodes CDR1 ENHRY and CDR2 SYGVKD. V was trimmed by 0 bases and J by 0 bases, leaving 12 bases between them. The length of the CDR3 is 17 residues. CDR3 DNA: TGTGCCATCAGTGAGTCTACAGTGGGAAATAGCAATCAGCCCCAGCATTTT. Its translation is CAISESTVGNSNQPQHF.

This clonotype has a handful of counts. The V call is TRBV29-1, the J call TRBJ2-3; D uncertain. Trimming removed 0 bases from V and 5 bases from J, with 9 bases in between. Germline V gene sequence: CDR1 SQVTM, CDR2 ANQGSEA. The CDR3 is made up of 13 amino acids. DNA of the CDR3: TGCAGCGTTGAAGAATGGAAGGAAGATACGCAGTATTTT. It specifies CSVEEWKEDTQYF.

V gene TRBV28 combines with J gene TRBJ2-1; the D is unclear. CDR1 and CDR2 (germline): MDHEN, SYDVKM. The CDR3 runs to 11 residues. V lost 4 bases and J 8 bases, leaving 6 bases between the germline ends. CDR3 in DNA: TGTGCCAGCAGTTCCGAGTATGAGCAGTTCTTC. Protein sequence: CASSSEYEQFF.